This TCR beta chain was sequenced for a study of blood T cell repertoires in COVID-19. Original methodology: Researchers report that nucleated cell counts were estimated from reference gene primer amplification. Libraries were prepared by immunoSEQ multiplex PCR; TCRdb keeps only in-frame clonotypes and omits some of them. That table furnishes V, J and clone size, whereas the DNA furnished D and trimming. The sample comprises approximately 85,000 clones, about 85% of which are singletons, and about 2.9% rests with the top ten. CDR3 length: 14 amino acids. Germline CDR1 is MNHNY and CDR2 is SVGAGI (reference sequence). V gave up 5 bases and J gave up 6 bases, with 13 bases separating them.

The J gene is TRBJ2-2, the V gene TRBV6-6; no definite D call. This receptor was obtained from a woman in her 50s with active or convalescent COVID-19. The sequenced sample consisted of peripheral blood. The CDR3 sequence is CASSRLLSAGELFF. As DNA, the CDR3 is TGTGCCAGCAGTCGACTTCTGTCTGCCGGGGAGCTGTTTTTT.